This T cell receptor beta chain was recorded in a study of shared T cell receptors in the human thymus. CDR3 length: 16 amino acids. Germline CDR1 reads MNHEY; CDR2 reads SVGAGI. Trimming removed 4 bases at V and 4 bases at J, with 19 bases between. Repertoires were generated with immunoSEQ multiplex PCR, while TCRdb's copy carries only in-frame clones and drops some. The sample holds 700,000 or so clones, approximately 83% seen once. The data also belong to a second study, concerning human thymus T cells. That work contributes: Each of the donors was a healthy Finnish infant who was undergoing open corrective cardiac surgery for congenital heart defects. Corrective cardiac operations yielded the resected thymus tissue. Biased V and J segment usage appeared in thymus and peripheral blood. In unrelated individuals, thymic repertoires overlapped highly, according to related research.

Specimen: thymocytes. The TCR originated in a girl younger than two with a congenital heart defect. The chain links TRBV6-5 to TRBJ1-2, with D possibly being TRBD1 (6 bases). CDR3 DNA: TGTGCCAGCAGTTTATTGGACAGAAGATCACTCTATGGCTACACCTTC. Translation gives CASSLLDRRSLYGYTF.